The present entry profiles one T cell receptor beta chain with its context. These data come from a study of blood T cell repertoires in COVID-19. On the study more broadly: In each case, the material was cDNA or gDNA derived from T cells, B-cell-depleted T cells, or PBMCs.

Trimming pared 4 bases from V and 5 bases from J, leaving 15 bases between. The V gene's germline CDR1 is SQVTM and CDR2 ANQGSEA. This CDR3 spans 14 amino acids. Assignments of participants to cohorts depended upon their own reported clinical history. Here immunoSEQ multiplex PCR was the method, and the copy in TCRdb shows in-frame clones only, minus some. This table holds about 180,000 clones, over 70% found once. Material: PBMCs or T cells enriched from blood (not recorded which). The rearrangement joins TRBV29-1 to TRBJ2-4; perhaps TRBD1 as D (5 bases). This clonotype originated in a woman in her thirties or forties with acute COVID-19. The CDR3 loop reads CSVVGRKGENIQYF. The CDR3 DNA follows: TGCAGCGTTGTTGGCAGGAAAGGGGAAAACATTCAGTACTTC.